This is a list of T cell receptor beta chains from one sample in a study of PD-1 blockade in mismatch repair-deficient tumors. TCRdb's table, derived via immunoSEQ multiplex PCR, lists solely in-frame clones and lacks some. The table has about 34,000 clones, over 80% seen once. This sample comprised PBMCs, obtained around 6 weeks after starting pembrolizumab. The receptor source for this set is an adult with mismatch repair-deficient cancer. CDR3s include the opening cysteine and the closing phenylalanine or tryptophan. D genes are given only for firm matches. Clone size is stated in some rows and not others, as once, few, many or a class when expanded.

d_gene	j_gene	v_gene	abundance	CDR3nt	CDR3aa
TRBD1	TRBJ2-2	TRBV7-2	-	TGTGCCAGCAGATGGGACAGGGGGTCCCCCGGGGAGCTGTTTTTT	CASRWDRGSPGELFF
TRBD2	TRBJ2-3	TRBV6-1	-	TGTGCCAGCAGTGGGACTAGCGGACACAGCACAGATACGCAGTATTTT	CASSGTSGHSTDTQYF
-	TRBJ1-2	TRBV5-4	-	TGTGCCAGCAGCTTGTCCGGGCAGGGAATATACTATGGCTACACCTTC	CASSLSGQGIYYGYTF
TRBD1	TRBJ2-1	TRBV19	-	TGTGCCAGCAGGACAGGGGGAGGGAATGAGCAGTTCTTC	CASRTGGGNEQFF
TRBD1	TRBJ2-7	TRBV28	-	TGTGCCAGCAGTTTCGAGATCGCCCAGGGGGCGCGGTACGAGCAGTACTTC	CASSFEIAQGARYEQYF
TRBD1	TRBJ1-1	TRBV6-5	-	TGTGCCAGCAGTTACACAGGGGGCACTGAAGCTTTCTTT	CASSYTGGTEAFF
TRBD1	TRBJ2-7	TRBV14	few	TGTGCCAGCAGCCAGGCTCCCGGGACAGTGGGCCTCGAGCAGTACTTC	CASSQAPGTVGLEQYF
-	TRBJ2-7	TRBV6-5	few	TGTGCCAGCAGTTACCAAGGGGGTGGGCCCGAGCAGTACTTC	CASSYQGGGPEQYF
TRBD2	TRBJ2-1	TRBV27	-	TGTGCCAGCAGTTACCAGACTAGCGGGACTTACAATGAGCAGTTCTTC	CASSYQTSGTYNEQFF
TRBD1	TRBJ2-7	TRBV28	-	TGTGCCAGCAGTGGCCCAGGACAGGGCTACGAGCAGTACTTC	CASSGPGQGYEQYF
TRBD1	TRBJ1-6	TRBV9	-	TGTGCCAGCAGCGTAGGACAGGGAGTTACACCCCTCCACTTT	CASSVGQGVTPLHF
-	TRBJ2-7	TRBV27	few	TGTGCCAGCAGTTTCGGGCAGGGGCCCTACTACGAGCAGTACTTC	CASSFGQGPYYEQYF
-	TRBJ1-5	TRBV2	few	TGTGCCAGCGCGTCCTATAGCAATCAGCCCCAGCATTTT	CASASYSNQPQHF
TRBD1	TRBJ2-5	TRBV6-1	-	TGTGCCAGCAGTGGATGGACAGGGGGCATGGGAGAGACCCAGTACTTC	CASSGWTGGMGETQYF
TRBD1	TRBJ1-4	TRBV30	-	TGTGCCTGGAACAGGGGGCCTGGTGAAAAACTGTTTTTT	CAWNRGPGEKLFF
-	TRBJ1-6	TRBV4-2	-	TGTGCCAGCAGCCAAGATCCCCTAGCCCTCCACTTT	CASSQDPLALHF
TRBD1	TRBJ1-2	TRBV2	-	TGTGCCAGCAGTACCCGGACAGGGGGCCTGAACTATGGCTACACCTTC	CASSTRTGGLNYGYTF
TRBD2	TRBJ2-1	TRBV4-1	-	TGCGCCAGCAGCCAAGTGGCGGGAGGCGTATGGAATGAGCAGTTCTTC	CASSQVAGGVWNEQFF
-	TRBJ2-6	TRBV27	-	TGTGCCAGCACACGACGGGGGGCGCGGGCGAAAAGCTCTGGGGCCAACGTCCTGACTTTC	CASTRRGARAKSSGANVLTF
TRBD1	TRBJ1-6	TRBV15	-	TGTGCCACCAGCAGGGGACAGGGGAGTTCACCCCTCCACTTT	CATSRGQGSSPLHF
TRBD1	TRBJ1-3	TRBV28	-	TGTGCCAGCAGCTTGGACAGGGACGGAAACACCATATATTTT	CASSLDRDGNTIYF
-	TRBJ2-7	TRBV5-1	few	TGCGCCAGCAGCTTGGGGGACGGGAGCCGAGCTTTTGGGCAGTACTTC	CASSLGDGSRAFGQYF
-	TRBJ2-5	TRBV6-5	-	TGTGCCAGCAGTTACTCTAGCTTACAAGAGACCCAGTACTTC	CASSYSSLQETQYF
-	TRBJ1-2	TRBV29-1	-	TGCAGCGCCATAGAGACTAACTATGGCTACACCTTC	CSAIETNYGYTF
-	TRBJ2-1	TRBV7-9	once	TGTGCCAGCAGCTTAGATCTCAGCTACAATGAGCAGTTCTTC	CASSLDLSYNEQFF
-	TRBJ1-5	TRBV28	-	TGTGCCAGCAGTTTAATCTCGGGTTATAGCAATCAGCCCCAGCATTTT	CASSLISGYSNQPQHF
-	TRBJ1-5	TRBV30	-	TGTGCCTGGAGTGTATACCTCTCGGCAGGTAGCAATCAGCCCCAGCATTTT	CAWSVYLSAGSNQPQHF
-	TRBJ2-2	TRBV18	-	TGTGCCAGCTCACCTCTGGGGGGCACCGGGGAGCTGTTTTTT	CASSPLGGTGELFF
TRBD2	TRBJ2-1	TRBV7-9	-	TGTGCCAGCAGCTCCGGACTAGCGGGAGGTTACAATGAGCAGTTCTTC	CASSSGLAGGYNEQFF
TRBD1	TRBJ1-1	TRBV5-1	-	TGCGCCAGCAGCTTACAACAGGGGCTGGCCACTGAAGCTTTCTTT	CASSLQQGLATEAFF
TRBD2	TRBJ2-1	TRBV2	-	TGTGCCAGCAGTGAAGGGACTAGCGGGAGGAATCTCTACAATGAGCAGTTCTTC	CASSEGTSGRNLYNEQFF
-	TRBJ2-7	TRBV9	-	TGTGCCAGCAGCGTAGAGCCACAGCCATCCTACGAGCAGTACTTC	CASSVEPQPSYEQYF
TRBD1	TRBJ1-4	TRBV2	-	TGTGCCAGCAGTGGAGACAGGGCGGGTGAAAAACTGTTTTTT	CASSGDRAGEKLFF
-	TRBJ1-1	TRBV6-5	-	TGTGCCAGCAGTTACTCGGACAGAGCCACTGAAGCTTTCTTT	CASSYSDRATEAFF
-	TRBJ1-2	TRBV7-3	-	TGTGCCAGCAGCGAAGACAGGTTCTATGGCTACACCTTC	CASSEDRFYGYTF
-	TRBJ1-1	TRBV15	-	TGTGCCACCAGAGAAGGGGTCACATTGGGAACTGAAGCTTTCTTT	CATREGVTLGTEAFF
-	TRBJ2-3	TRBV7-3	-	TGTGCCAGCAGCTTAACACAGGGTGTCGGCACAGATACGCAGTATTTT	CASSLTQGVGTDTQYF
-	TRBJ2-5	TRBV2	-	TGTGCCAGCAGTGGAGAGGTTCAAGAGACCCAGTACTTC	CASSGEVQETQYF
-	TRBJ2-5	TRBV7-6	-	TGTGCCAGCAGCTCCGGCCGCGGGTTGGAGACCCAGTACTTC	CASSSGRGLETQYF
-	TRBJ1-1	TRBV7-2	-	TGTGCCAGCAGCACCTCTACAGCAATAGTCACTGAAGCTTTCTTT	CASSTSTAIVTEAFF
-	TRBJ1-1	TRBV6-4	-	TGTGCCAGCAGCCGGGATAACACTGAAGCTTTCTTT	CASSRDNTEAFF
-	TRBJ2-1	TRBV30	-	TGTGCCTGGAGTCGCGGGGTAAACAATGAGCAGTTCTTC	CAWSRGVNNEQFF
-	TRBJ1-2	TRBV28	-	TGTGCCAGCACTGTTCAGGGGAAGGGTTATGGCTACACCTTC	CASTVQGKGYGYTF
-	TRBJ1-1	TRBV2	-	TGTGCCAGCAGTGAAGTCAGGGGCAACCCTGAAGCTTTCTTT	CASSEVRGNPEAFF
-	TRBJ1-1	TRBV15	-	TGTGCCACCAGCAGAGATCCGGAGGCTGAAGCTTTCTTT	CATSRDPEAEAFF
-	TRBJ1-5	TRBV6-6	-	TGTGCCAGCAGTTCTAGGGAGCTAGGTCAGCCCCAGCATTTT	CASSSRELGQPQHF
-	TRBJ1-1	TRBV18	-	TGTGCCAGCTCACCAGAGCAGGGCGTGAACACTGAAGCTTTCTTT	CASSPEQGVNTEAFF
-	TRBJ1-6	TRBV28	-	TGTGCCAGCTTCCCAATGGCCTCACCTTCACCCCTCCACTTT	CASFPMASPSPLHF
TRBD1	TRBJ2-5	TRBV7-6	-	TGTGCCAGCAGTAGGATCGGGACAGACCAAGAGACCCAGTACTTC	CASSRIGTDQETQYF
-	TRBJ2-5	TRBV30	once	TGTGCCTGGAGCCGGTCCGAGGAGACCCAGTACTTC	CAWSRSEETQYF
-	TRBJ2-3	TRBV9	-	TGTGCCAGCAGCGCGAGGCAGCCTACTAGCACAGATACGCAGTATTTT	CASSARQPTSTDTQYF
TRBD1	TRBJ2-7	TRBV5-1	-	TGCGCCAGCAGCTCGTGGACAGGGGTTCCCTACGAGCAGTACTTC	CASSSWTGVPYEQYF
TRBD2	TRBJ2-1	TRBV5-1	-	TGCGCCAGCAGCTTGGCCGGGACTAGCGGGAGTCGGCAGTTCTTC	CASSLAGTSGSRQFF
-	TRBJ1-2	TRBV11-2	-	TGTGCCAGCAGCCTAGGGGGAGAGACTTATGGCTACACCTTC	CASSLGGETYGYTF
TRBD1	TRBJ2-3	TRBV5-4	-	TGTGCCAGCAGACCACAGGGGGGCTATAACACAGATACGCAGTATTTT	CASRPQGGYNTDTQYF
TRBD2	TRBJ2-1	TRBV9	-	TGTGCCAGCACCCCGGGACTAGCGGCCAATGAGCAGTTCTTC	CASTPGLAANEQFF
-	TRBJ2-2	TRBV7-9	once	TGTGCCAGCAGTCTCCTAGCGTTCGCGAACACCGGGGAGCTGTTTTTT	CASSLLAFANTGELFF
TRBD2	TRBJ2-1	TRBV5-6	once	TGTGCCAGCAGCTTGGGCTACCTAGCGGGAGGCCTGTACAATGAGCAGTTCTTC	CASSLGYLAGGLYNEQFF
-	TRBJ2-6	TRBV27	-	TGTGCCAGCAGTCTCAGAGGACAGTCCGGGGCCAACGTCCTGACTTTC	CASSLRGQSGANVLTF
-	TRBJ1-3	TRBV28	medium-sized	TGTGCCAGCACCCCACCTAGGGGCACCATATATTTT	CASTPPRGTIYF